This T cell receptor beta chain was captured in a study of blood T cell repertoires in COVID-19. Looking at the study overall: Acute and convalescent COVID-19 samples came from the United States, Italy and Spain. PBMCs, B-cell-depleted T cells, or T cells provided the cDNA or gDNA that made up the material.

The CDR3 extends over 13 amino acids. Germline V gene lookup returns CDR1 MNHEY and CDR2 SVGAGI. The V end was cut by 6 bases, the J end by 4 bases, with 12 bases between. In the authors' methods: Reference gene primers were amplified, and this amplification served to estimate nucleated cell counts. Measured with immunoSEQ multiplex PCR; TCRdb has only the in-frame clones, and not every one. D and trimming come from the DNA, and the V and J calls and clone size come from that table. The profile shows about 210,000 clones, more than 65% of them singletons. The chain employs TRBV6-5 and TRBJ1-1; D perhaps matches TRBD1 (5 bases). The origin of this receptor is a man aged 35 to 55 who had recovered from COVID-19. The sequencing input was peripheral blood. CDR3 bases: TGTGCCAGCAGGCAGGGATTGGGCACTGAAGCTTTCTTT. The encoded protein is CASRQGLGTEAFF.